This TCR beta chain appears in the sequencing data of a study of shared clonotypes between healthy human individuals. Trimming cost V 3 bases and J 3 bases; bases outside gene matches: 4. This CDR3 comprises 16 residues. Germline V gives CDR1 SGHAT, CDR2 FQNNGV. In the case of this clone: The antigen remains unidentified.

The assay was immunoSEQ multiplex PCR, and TCRdb's table has in-frame clones only and misses some. The data show approximately 1,500,000 clones, approximately 98% seen once. Findings and limits, study-wide: Around 4.7% was the fraction of naive CD4 clonotypes found shared across several donors.

The rearrangement links TRBV11-2 to TRBJ2-1; 11 nucleotides align to TRBD2. The source is a man aged 25-45 years in good health. Sequenced input: naive CD4+ T cells sorted from blood. As to subset: CD45RA+ positively selected. The CDR3: CASSLTSGTGYNEQFF. CDR3 coding DNA: TGTGCCAGCAGCTTGACTAGCGGGACGGGCTACAATGAGCAGTTCTTC.